Listed below are T cell receptor beta chains from one sample, sequenced in a study of human T cells and chemical hapten exposure. TCRdb redid the calling of the RACE reads with MiXCR, one entry per CDR3 protein. Among roughly 160,000 distinct CDR3 sequences listed, roughly 15% were seen once. The source was whole blood, collected in connection with sensitization to the hapten diphenylcyclopropenone (DPC). The source of these receptors is a woman between 25 and 40 years old with alopecia areata. Some clones in this sample may be carry-over from other donors' samples. Both conserved end residues are part of each CDR3. Fields, in order: V gene, clone size, J gene, D gene, CDR3 protein, CDR3 DNA. A D gene is named only where the DNA matches it firmly. Not all rows give a size; the values are once, few, many and, for expanded clones, a class.

TRBV10-3	NA	TRBJ2-7	NA	CAITREPPEEQYF	TGTGCCATCACCCGGGAACCTCCGGAGGAGCAGTACTTC
TRBV7-6	many	TRBJ2-1	NA	CASSSLSSDEQFF	TGTGCCAGCAGCTCCCTAAGTAGTGATGAGCAGTTCTTC
TRBV6-6	many	TRBJ2-1	TRBD2	CASRLSASGRDEQFF	TGTGCCAGCAGGCTGTCGGCTAGCGGGAGGGATGAGCAGTTCTTC
TRBV30	few	TRBJ2-3	NA	CAWSPDTRGDTQYF	TGTGCCTGGAGTCCGGACACCCGCGGAGATACGCAGTATTTT
TRBV29-1	NA	TRBJ2-7	NA	CSVELQGRSYEQYF	TGCAGCGTTGAACTGCAGGGTAGGTCCTACGAGCAGTACTTC
TRBV18	few	TRBJ1-5	NA	CASSPREDQPQHF	TGTGCCAGCTCACCACGAGAGGATCAGCCCCAGCATTTT
TRBV11-3	NA	TRBJ2-7	TRBD1	CASSPGTAEQYF	TGTGCCAGCAGCCCCGGGACAGCCGAGCAGTACTTC
TRBV4-2	few	TRBJ2-1	NA	CASSQDYSNEQFF	TGTGCCAGCAGCCAAGATTATTCCAATGAGCAGTTCTTC
TRBV11-3	NA	TRBJ2-1	TRBD2	CASSFGGRAGDEQFF	TGTGCCAGCAGCTTCGGCGGGAGAGCCGGCGATGAGCAGTTCTTC
TRBV6-6	few	TRBJ1-4	NA	CASSPVLGATNEKLFF	TGTGCCAGCAGCCCAGTTCTAGGTGCAACTAATGAAAAACTGTTTTTT
TRBV28	few	TRBJ1-5	NA	CASTLSQAGNQPQHF	TGTGCCAGCACACTTTCACAGGCCGGCAATCAGCCCCAGCATTTT
TRBV7-2	many	TRBJ2-7	NA	CASTPDSPAYEQYF	TGTGCCAGCACCCCAGACTCCCCCGCGTACGAGCAGTACTTC
TRBV3-1	many	TRBJ1-2	NA	CASSPAAGPDYGYTF	TGTGCCAGCAGCCCCGCCGCCGGGCCAGACTATGGCTACACCTTC
TRBV15	many	TRBJ2-2	TRBD2	CATSILLAGGPPTGELFF	TGTGCCACCAGCATACTCCTAGCGGGAGGGCCACCGACCGGGGAGCTGTTTTTT
TRBV4-3	NA	TRBJ1-5	TRBD1	CASSQDPGTGRQPQHF	TGCGCCAGCAGCCAAGATCCGGGGACAGGTAGACAGCCCCAGCATTTT
TRBV9	NA	TRBJ2-3	NA	CASSVDHNVDTQYF	TGTGCCAGCAGCGTAGACCATAATGTAGATACGCAGTATTTT
TRBV2	NA	TRBJ1-2	NA	CASSRSSQEYGYTF	TGTGCCAGCAGCCGGAGTAGCCAAGAATATGGCTACACCTTC
TRBV19	many	TRBJ2-2	NA	CASSTSMITGELFF	TGTGCCAGTAGCACCTCTATGATTACCGGGGAGCTGTTTTTT
TRBV7-9	NA	TRBJ2-5	TRBD2	CASSTGLAGVRETQYF	TGTGCCAGCAGCACAGGACTAGCGGGAGTTCGCGAGACCCAGTACTTC
TRBV5-5	NA	TRBJ1-2	NA	CASSLAGYGYTF	TGTGCCAGCAGCTTGGCAGGATATGGCTACACCTTC
TRBV5-1	NA	TRBJ2-2	NA	CASSLTTDSNTGELFF	TGCGCCAGCAGCCTCACGACGGACAGTAACACCGGGGAGCTGTTTTTT
TRBV19	few	TRBJ1-2	TRBD1	CASKRAGGNLNYGYTF	TGTGCCAGTAAGAGGGCAGGGGGCAATCTCAACTATGGCTACACCTTC
TRBV19	NA	TRBJ2-1	TRBD2	CASSKPGLLQSEQFF	TGTGCCAGTAGTAAGCCGGGACTATTACAATCTGAGCAGTTCTTC
TRBV5-1	few	TRBJ2-3	NA	CASSLSRTDTQYF	TGCGCCAGCAGTCTCTCTCGCACAGATACGCAGTATTTT
TRBV7-2	NA	TRBJ2-1	TRBD2	CASSFYSGNYNEQFF	TGTGCCAGCAGCTTTTATAGCGGGAATTACAATGAGCAGTTCTTC
TRBV29-1	NA	TRBJ2-2	TRBD1	CSVGTGGTGELFF	TGCAGCGTTGGAACAGGGGGTACCGGGGAGCTGTTTTTT
TRBV6-5	few	TRBJ2-1	TRBD1	CASSARGPYNEQFF	TGTGCCAGCAGTGCCAGGGGGCCGTACAATGAGCAGTTCTTC
TRBV6-2/TRBV6-3	few	TRBJ2-6	NA	CASSLPDGANVLTF	TGTGCCAGCAGTTTACCAGACGGGGCCAACGTCCTGACTTTC
TRBV4-3	few	TRBJ1-3	TRBD1	CASSKTGGHSGNTIYF	TGCGCCAGCAGTAAGACAGGGGGACACTCTGGAAACACCATATATTTT
TRBV5-4	few	TRBJ1-2	TRBD1	CASSLRDRTYGYTF	TGTGCCAGCAGCTTGCGGGACAGGACTTATGGCTACACCTTC
TRBV6-2/TRBV6-3	few	TRBJ1-1	NA	CASSLGRYTEAFF	TGTGCCAGCAGTTTGGGCAGATACACTGAAGCTTTCTTT
TRBV24-1	few	TRBJ2-3	TRBD2	CATSDGTSGGFTQYF	TGTGCCACCAGTGATGGGACTAGCGGTGGATTTACGCAGTATTTT
TRBV12-3/TRBV12-4	NA	TRBJ2-5	NA	CASSPTWPDWETQYF	TGTGCCAGCAGTCCCACGTGGCCCGACTGGGAGACCCAGTACTTC
TRBV12-5	few	TRBJ2-3	NA	CASGLVGSDTQYF	TGTGCTAGTGGCCTTGTGGGCTCAGATACGCAGTATTTT
TRBV7-2	few	TRBJ2-7	TRBD1	CASSKDRGDEQYF	TGTGCCAGCAGCAAGGACAGGGGCGACGAGCAGTACTTC
TRBV28	NA	TRBJ1-2	NA	CASSSYGYTF	TGTGCCAGCAGTTCCTATGGCTACACCTTC
TRBV7-3	NA	TRBJ2-3	TRBD2	CASGGGFGTDTQYF	TGTGCTAGCGGGGGAGGCTTTGGCACAGATACGCAGTATTTT
TRBV20-1	NA	TRBJ2-5	TRBD2	CSAYGPSGRTQETQYF	TGCAGTGCTTATGGACCTAGCGGGAGGACCCAAGAGACCCAGTACTTC
TRBV6-1	NA	TRBJ1-5	NA	CASRYRDQPQHF	TGTGCCAGCAGATACAGAGATCAGCCCCAGCATTTT
TRBV4-3	few	TRBJ2-3	TRBD2	CASSQAWTSGTSDTQYF	TGCGCCAGCAGCCAAGCCTGGACTAGCGGGACCTCAGATACGCAGTATTTT
TRBV4-1	few	TRBJ1-1	NA	CASSHGQGNTEAFF	TGCGCCAGCAGCCATGGGCAGGGGAACACTGAAGCTTTCTTT
TRBV12-3/TRBV12-4	NA	TRBJ1-1	TRBD1	CASSPDDRDTEAFF	TGTGCCAGCAGTCCAGACGACAGGGATACTGAAGCTTTCTTT
TRBV29-1	NA	TRBJ2-5	TRBD1	CSVDRGQETQYF	TGCAGCGTGGACAGGGGCCAAGAGACCCAGTACTTC
TRBV4-1	few	TRBJ2-7	NA	CASSQDSAGIGYEQYF	TGCGCCAGCAGCCAAGATAGCGCAGGGATAGGGTACGAGCAGTACTTC
TRBV5-4	NA	TRBJ1-1	NA	CASSSPTTMNTEAFF	TGTGCCAGCAGCTCCCCGACGACCATGAACACTGAAGCTTTCTTT
TRBV12-3/TRBV12-4	few	TRBJ2-3	TRBD2	CASSLYQGLAGTDTQYF	TGTGCCAGCAGTTTATACCAGGGACTAGCGGGCACAGATACGCAGTATTTT
TRBV6-1	many	TRBJ1-1	NA	CASSTFRGAEAFF	TGTGCCAGCAGCACTTTTCGGGGGGCTGAAGCTTTCTTT
TRBV29-1	few	TRBJ1-2	NA	CSVAGDNYGYTF	TGCAGCGTCGCAGGTGATAACTATGGCTACACCTTC
TRBV2	few	TRBJ2-1	NA	CASSPVHEQFF	TGTGCCAGCAGCCCGGTGCATGAGCAGTTCTTC
TRBV29-1	NA	TRBJ2-7	TRBD2	CSVSTSAYEQYF	TGCAGCGTTTCGACTAGCGCTTACGAGCAGTACTTC
TRBV12-3/TRBV12-4	few	TRBJ1-1	TRBD1	CASSSGGARTEAFF	TGTGCCAGCAGTTCAGGGGGCGCGAGGACTGAAGCTTTCTTT
TRBV7-3	few	TRBJ1-3	NA	CASSPTAGNTIYF	TGTGCCAGCAGCCCCACAGCTGGAAACACCATATATTTT